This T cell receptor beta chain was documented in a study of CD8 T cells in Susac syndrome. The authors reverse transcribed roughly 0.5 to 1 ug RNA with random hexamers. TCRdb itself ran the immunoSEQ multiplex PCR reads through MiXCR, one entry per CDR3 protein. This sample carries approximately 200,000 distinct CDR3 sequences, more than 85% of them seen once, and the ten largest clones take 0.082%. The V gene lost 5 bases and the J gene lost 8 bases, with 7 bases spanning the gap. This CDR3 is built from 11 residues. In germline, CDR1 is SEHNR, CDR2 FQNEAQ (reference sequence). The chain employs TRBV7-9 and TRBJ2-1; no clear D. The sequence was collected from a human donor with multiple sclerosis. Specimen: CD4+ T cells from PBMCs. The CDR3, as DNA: TGTGCCAGCAGCCTCAACGATGAGCAGTTCTTC. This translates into CASSLNDEQFF. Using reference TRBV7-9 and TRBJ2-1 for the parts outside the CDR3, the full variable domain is DTGVSQNPRHKITKRGQNVTFRCDPISEHNRLYWYRQTLGQGPEFLTYFQNEAQLEKSRLLSDRFSAERPKGSFSTLEIQRTEQGDSAMYLCASSLNDEQFFGPGTRLTVL.